This T cell receptor beta chain was observed in a study of low-dose radiotherapy and immunotherapy resistance in tumors (dated by TCRdb to the early 2020s). A note on the overall study: Patients in Cohort 1 were given 0.5 Gy per fraction every 2 weeks, and the prescribed total PTV dose was 6.5 Gy. Patients were given nivolumab as a 240 mg flat dose every two weeks and ipilimumab at 1 mg/kg every six weeks, with both drugs delivered intravenously. No randomization into treatment groups was done for the people taking part in the trial. Cyclophosphamide 200 mg/m2 was administered intravenously every two weeks, one day before each radiation and immunotherapy administration. Eight patients were included in the translational analysis: three from the first dose cohort and the first five from the second dose cohort. Starting on cycle 1 day 1, patients took 300 mg of aspirin by mouth once a day for four cycles. Patients in Cohort 2 were given 1 Gy per fraction every two weeks, for a total of 13 Gy across 26 weeks.

The CDR3 contains 16 residues, cysteine and phenylalanine counted. Only the CDR3 region is kept as DNA, spanning 48 bases read in frame from base 1. The junction shows trimming of 0 bases on V and 1 base on J, and the gene matches do not reach 2 bases of it. Via the germline V gene, CDR1 is SQVTM and CDR2 ANQGSEA. This clonotype was recorded at least ten times. The antigen it binds to is not known. No per-base quality is available; no much larger clone lies one base away. The time point label, as the study defines it: before trial treatment. Donors were enrolled in RACIN, a single-arm phase I dose-escalation trial combining nivolumab, ipilimumab, aspirin, low-dose cyclophosphamide and low-dose radiotherapy. Eligible patients had advanced, TIL-negative solid tumors. To make first-strand cDNA, Superscript III was used along with a set of TRAV- and TRBV-specific primers so that both the TCRalpha and TCRbeta chains were covered. TCRs were amplified for around 20 PCR cycles with Phusion, using a constant-region primer paired with the adapter attached to the V primers. Amplification of the isolated mRNA was done with the MessageAmp II aRNA Amplification Kit, which involved an approximately 15-hour in vitro transcription at 37 degrees C. mRNA for TCR sequencing was isolated with the Dynabeads mRNA DIRECT Purification Kit. A second approximately 25-cycle Phusion PCR added indexed Illumina adapters, and products were purified with AMPure XP beads. An Illumina MiniSeq instrument was used to deep-sequence the TCRalpha and TCRbeta libraries. The study's own analysis went as follows. Using custom Perl scripts, TCR sequences encoding the same protein were pooled, out-of-frame sequences were removed, and the abundance of each clonotype was computed. Any TCR sequence backed by just one read was left out of the analysis. Repertoire metrics included Shannon entropy, Gini index, clonality, richness, and frequency of TCRs shared between repertoires. TCRdb reprocessing: public reads trimmed at Q25 with fastp, clones called with MiXCR, in-frame beta chains kept. Identical CDR3 proteins give one entry, which carries the most common genes and DNA. The V and J calls here are based on TCRdb, not the publication. In all, the sample holds more than 85,000 distinct CDR3 sequences, and 9% to 9.5% of those were seen once. Clones ranked in the top ten supply about 1% of the sample.

Sequencing used PBMCs, obtained before treatment. The rearrangement joined TRBV29-1 to TRBJ2-2, with 10 bases aligning to TRBD2. The clonotype originates from a male donor with prostate cancer. The CDR3 amino acid sequence is: CSVEEASGRNTGELFF. The nucleotide sequence is TGCAGCGTTGAAGAGGCTAGCGGGAGGAACACCGGGGAGCTGTTTTTT.